These T cell receptor beta chains were read from a single sample in a study of spatial heterogeneity in lung cancer. TCRdb reprocessed the 5' RACE reads with MiXCR, giving one entry per CDR3 protein. The sample has under 30,000 distinct CDR3 sequences, approximately 3% seen once. Sequenced here: PBMCs, sampled at surgery. The receptors derive from a female donor with early-stage non-small cell lung cancer. CDR3s include the opening cysteine and the closing phenylalanine or tryptophan. Each record gives: V gene, CDR3 length, J gene, clone size, D gene, CDR3 protein, CDR3 DNA. D genes are given only for firm matches. Not all rows give a size; the values are once, few, many and, for expanded clones, a class.

>TRBV5-1|15|TRBJ2-2|many|TRBD2
CASSLSGRGTGELFF
TGCGCCAGCAGCTTGAGCGGGAGAGGGACCGGGGAGCTGTTTTTT
>TRBV5-6|15|TRBJ2-1|many|.
CASSGVLSSYNEQFF
TGTGCCAGCAGCGGAGTGCTCAGCTCCTACAATGAGCAGTTCTTC
>TRBV20-1|13|TRBJ2-1|many|TRBD1
CSAHRDRGNEQFF
TGCAGTGCTCACCGGGACAGGGGTAATGAGCAGTTCTTC
>TRBV10-3|12|TRBJ2-3|many|.
CAISASADTQYF
TGTGCCATCAGTGCTAGCGCAGATACGCAGTATTTT
>TRBV12-3/TRBV12-4|14|TRBJ1-1|many|.
CASSTYGGNTEAFF
TGTGCCAGCAGTACCTATGGGGGGAACACTGAAGCTTTCTTT
>TRBV9|15|TRBJ2-1|many|TRBD2
CASSPSGSSFNEQFF
TGTGCCAGCAGCCCTAGCGGGAGTTCCTTTAATGAGCAGTTCTTC
>TRBV29-1|13|TRBJ1-2|many|.
CSVESTGSYGYTF
TGCAGCGTTGAATCCACAGGATCATATGGCTACACCTTC
>TRBV7-3|15|TRBJ2-7|.|TRBD1
CASSLNRGHSYEQYF
TGTGCCAGCAGCTTAAACAGGGGGCACTCCTACGAGCAGTACTTC
>TRBV3-1|17|TRBJ2-1|few|TRBD2
CASSQDRTGRIYNEQFF
TGTGCCAGCAGCCAAGATCGAACCGGGAGGATCTACAATGAGCAGTTCTTC
>TRBV9|15|TRBJ2-1|many|TRBD2
CASSVDSGRANEQFF
TGTGCCAGCAGCGTAGATAGCGGGAGAGCGAATGAGCAGTTCTTC
>TRBV11-2|16|TRBJ2-1|many|.
CASSLTSLDIYNEQFF
TGTGCCAGCAGCTTAACTTCCCTTGACATCTACAATGAGCAGTTCTTC
>TRBV20-1|14|TRBJ2-4|many|.
CSARRGLSKNIQYF
TGCAGTGCTAGGAGGGGGTTGAGCAAAAACATTCAGTACTTC
>TRBV30|13|TRBJ1-5|many|.
CAWSVGTNQPQHF
TGTGCCTGGAGTGTCGGTACCAATCAGCCCCAGCATTTT
>TRBV10-3|16|TRBJ1-2|many|.
CAINAGGTSTNLGYTF
TGTGCCATCAACGCGGGGGGGACCAGCACAAACCTTGGCTACACCTTC
>TRBV12-3/TRBV12-4|16|TRBJ2-4|many|TRBD2
CASSRVVGRGERIQYF
TGTGCCAGCAGCCGGGTGGTGGGGCGGGGGGAACGGATTCAGTACTTC
>TRBV20-1|17|TRBJ1-5|many|.
CSARTDFINFSNQPQHF
TGCAGTGCTAGGACAGATTTCATTAACTTTAGCAATCAGCCCCAGCATTTT
>TRBV15|15|TRBJ2-7|many|.
CATSRDLGVTYEQYF
TGTGCCACCAGCAGAGATCTGGGGGTTACCTACGAGCAGTACTTC
>TRBV25-1|14|TRBJ2-7|many|TRBD1
CASSEPGQVLEQYF
TGTGCCAGCAGCGAGCCGGGACAGGTATTAGAGCAGTACTTC
>TRBV5-1|15|TRBJ1-1|many|.
CASSLARPKNTEAFF
TGCGCCAGCAGCTTGGCCAGACCTAAGAACACTGAAGCTTTCTTT
>TRBV7-2|16|TRBJ2-1|many|TRBD1
CASRSIVGTGVHEQFF
TGTGCCAGCAGGTCCATTGTTGGGACAGGGGTCCATGAGCAGTTCTTC
>TRBV12-3/TRBV12-4|17|TRBJ2-7|few|.
CASRFGAGGGPSYEQYF
TGTGCCAGCAGGTTTGGAGCGGGCGGGGGCCCCTCCTACGAGCAGTACTTC
>TRBV20-1|14|TRBJ2-5|many|TRBD1
CSARPIQGQETQYF
TGCAGTGCCAGACCAATACAGGGGCAGGAGACCCAGTACTTC
>TRBV18|16|TRBJ2-5|.|.
CASSPIRSAVQETQYF
TGTGCCAGCTCACCGATACGGAGCGCGGTCCAAGAGACCCAGTACTTC
>TRBV7-2|14|TRBJ2-2|many|.
CASTMGIGTGELFF
TGTGCCAGCACCATGGGTATAGGCACCGGGGAGCTGTTTTTT
>TRBV7-3|14|TRBJ2-2|many|.
CASSRRPNTGELFF
TGTGCCAGCAGCCGAAGACCTAACACCGGGGAGCTGTTTTTT
>TRBV5-4|13|TRBJ2-3|many|.
CASSFAGPDTQYF
TGTGCCAGCAGCTTCGCGGGGCCAGATACGCAGTATTTT
>TRBV20-1|12|TRBJ2-7|medium-sized|.
CSAQGRGYEQYF
TGCAGTGCTCAGGGAAGGGGTTACGAGCAGTACTTC
>TRBV11-3|18|TRBJ2-1|many|TRBD2
CASSLSRLAGDGSNEQFF
TGTGCCAGCAGCTTATCAAGACTAGCGGGAGACGGATCCAATGAGCAGTTCTTC
>TRBV12-3/TRBV12-4|15|TRBJ1-4|many|TRBD1
CASSSRTGGREKLFF
TGTGCCAGCAGTTCCCGGACAGGGGGACGGGAAAAACTGTTTTTT
>TRBV4-1|13|TRBJ1-1|many|.
CASSRPGDTEAFF
TGCGCCAGCAGCCGCCCGGGGGACACTGAAGCTTTCTTT